This TCR beta chain stems from a study of T cell changes during pregnancy in multiple sclerosis. The table came from immunoSEQ multiplex PCR; TCRdb's copy has only in-frame clones and leaves some out. This sample has tens of thousands of clones, with about nine tenths found just once. The J segment lost 4 bases and the V segment lost 4 bases, leaving 6 bases of the junction unmatched. This CDR3 has 15 amino acids. Germline V CDR1 and CDR2: SGHRS, YFSETQ. Sample: CD4+ T cells from peripheral blood mononuclear cells, taken before pregnancy. The V and J genes are TRBV5-1 and TRBJ1-1, with TRBD1 matching over 11 bases. The sequence came from a female donor with multiple sclerosis, enrolled in a pregnancy study. Written as DNA, the CDR3 is TGCGCCAGCAGCCGCGCTGGGACAGGGGGCACTGAAGCTTTCTTT. Translating it yields CASSRAGTGGTEAFF.